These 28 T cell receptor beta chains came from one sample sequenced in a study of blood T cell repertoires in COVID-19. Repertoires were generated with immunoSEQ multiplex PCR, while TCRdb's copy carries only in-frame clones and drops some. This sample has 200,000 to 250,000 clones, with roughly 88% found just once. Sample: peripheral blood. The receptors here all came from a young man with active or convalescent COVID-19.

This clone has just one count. The CDR3 sequence: CAISERTGADGYTF. DNA for the CDR3: TGTGCCATCAGTGAGAGGACAGGGGCGGATGGCTACACCTTC. The chain employs TRBV10-3 and TRBJ1-2; 9 bases map to TRBD1. The CDR3 length is 14 residues. The V gene's germline CDR1 is ENHRY and CDR2 SYGVKD. Trimming removed 2 bases from V and 6 bases from J; junction bases left unmatched: 4.

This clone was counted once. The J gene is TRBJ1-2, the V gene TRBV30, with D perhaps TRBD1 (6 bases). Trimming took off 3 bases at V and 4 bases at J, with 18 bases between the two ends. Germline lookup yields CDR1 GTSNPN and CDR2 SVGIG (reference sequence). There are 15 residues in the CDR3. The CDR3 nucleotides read TGTGCCTGGAGAAGGACAGCTAATTCATTCTATGGCTACACCTTC. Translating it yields CAWRRTANSFYGYTF.

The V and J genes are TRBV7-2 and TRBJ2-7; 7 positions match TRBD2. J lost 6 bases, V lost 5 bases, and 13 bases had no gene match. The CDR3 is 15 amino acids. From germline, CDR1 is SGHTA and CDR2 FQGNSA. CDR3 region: CASSTRVAGEGEQYF. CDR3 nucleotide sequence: TGTGCCAGCAGCACCCGGGTGGCGGGAGAGGGCGAGCAGTACTTC.

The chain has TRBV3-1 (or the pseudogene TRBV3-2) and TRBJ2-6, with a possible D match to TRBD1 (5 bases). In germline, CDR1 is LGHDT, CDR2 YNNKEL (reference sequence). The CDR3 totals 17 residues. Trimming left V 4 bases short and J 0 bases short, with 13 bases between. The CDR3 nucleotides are TGTGCCAGCAGCCTTCGGACACTTGGCTCTGGGGCCAACGTCCTGACTTTC. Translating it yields CASSLRTLGSGANVLTF.

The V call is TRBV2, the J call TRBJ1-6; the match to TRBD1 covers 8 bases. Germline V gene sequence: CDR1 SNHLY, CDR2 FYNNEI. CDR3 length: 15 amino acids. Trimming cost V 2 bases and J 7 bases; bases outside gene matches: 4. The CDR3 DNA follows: TGTGCCAGCAGTGAACAGGGGGCCGGGAATTCACCCCTCCACTTT. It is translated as CASSEQGAGNSPLHF.

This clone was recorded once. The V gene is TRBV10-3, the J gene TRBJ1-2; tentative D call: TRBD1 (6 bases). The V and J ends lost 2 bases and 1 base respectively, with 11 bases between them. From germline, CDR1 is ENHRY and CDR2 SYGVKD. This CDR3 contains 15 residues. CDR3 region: CAISETTGDNYGYTF. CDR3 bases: TGTGCCATCAGTGAGACGACAGGAGATAACTATGGCTACACCTTC.

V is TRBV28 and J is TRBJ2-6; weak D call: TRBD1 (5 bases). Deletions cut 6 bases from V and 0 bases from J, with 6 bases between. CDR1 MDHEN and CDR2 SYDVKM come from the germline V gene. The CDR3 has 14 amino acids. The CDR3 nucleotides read TGTGCCAGCAGAGGGGCCTCTGGGGCCAACGTCCTGACTTTC. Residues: CASRGASGANVLTF.

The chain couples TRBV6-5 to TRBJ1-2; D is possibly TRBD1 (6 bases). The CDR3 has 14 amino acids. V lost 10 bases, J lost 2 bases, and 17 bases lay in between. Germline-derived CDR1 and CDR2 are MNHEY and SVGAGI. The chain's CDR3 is CATNSGQSNYGYTF. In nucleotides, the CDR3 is TGTGCCACCAACTCCGGACAGAGCAACTATGGCTACACCTTC.

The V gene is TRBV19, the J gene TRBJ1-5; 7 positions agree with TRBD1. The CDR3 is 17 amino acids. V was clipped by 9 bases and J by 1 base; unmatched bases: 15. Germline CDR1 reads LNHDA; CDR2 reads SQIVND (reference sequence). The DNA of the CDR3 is TGTGCCAGCCGACCGATCAACAGGGGTTTAAGCAATCAGCCCCAGCATTTT. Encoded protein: CASRPINRGLSNQPQHF. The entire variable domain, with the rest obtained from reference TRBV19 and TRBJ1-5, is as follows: DGGITQSPKYLFRKEGQNVTLSCEQNLNHDAMYWYRQDPGQGLRLIYYSQIVNDFQKGDIAEGYSVSREKKESFPLTVTSAQKNPTAFYLCASRPINRGLSNQPQHFGDGTRLSIL.

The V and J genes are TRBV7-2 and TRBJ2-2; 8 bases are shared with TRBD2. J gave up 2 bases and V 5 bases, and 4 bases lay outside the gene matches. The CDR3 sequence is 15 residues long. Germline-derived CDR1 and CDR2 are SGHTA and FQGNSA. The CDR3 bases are TGTGCCAGCAGCCCGATAGCGGGAAACACCGGGGAGCTGTTTTTT. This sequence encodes CASSPIAGNTGELFF.

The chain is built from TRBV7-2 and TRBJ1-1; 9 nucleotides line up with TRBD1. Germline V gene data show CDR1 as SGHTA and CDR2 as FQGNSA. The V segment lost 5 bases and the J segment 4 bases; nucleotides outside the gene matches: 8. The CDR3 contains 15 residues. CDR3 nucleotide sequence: TGTGCCAGCAGCCGGGACAGGGTTACGGGCACTGAAGCTTTCTTT. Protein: CASSRDRVTGTEAFF. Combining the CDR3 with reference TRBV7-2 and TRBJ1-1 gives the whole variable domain GAGVSQSPSNKVTEKGKDVELRCDPISGHTALYWYRQSLGQGLEFLIYFQGNSAPDKSGLPSDRFSAERTGGSVSTLTIQRTQQEDSAVYLCASSRDRVTGTEAFFGQGTRLTVV.

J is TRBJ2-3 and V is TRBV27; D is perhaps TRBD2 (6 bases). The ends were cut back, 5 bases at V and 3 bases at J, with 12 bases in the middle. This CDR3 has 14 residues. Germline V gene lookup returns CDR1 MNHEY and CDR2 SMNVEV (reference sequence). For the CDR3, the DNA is TGTGCCAGCAGTCTTAGCGGAGTAACAGATACGCAGTATTTT. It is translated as CASSLSGVTDTQYF.

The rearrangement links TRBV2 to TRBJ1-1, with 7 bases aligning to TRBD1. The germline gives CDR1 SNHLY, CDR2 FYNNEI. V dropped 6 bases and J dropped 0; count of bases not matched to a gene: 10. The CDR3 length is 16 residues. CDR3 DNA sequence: TGTGCCAGCAGGGGTAACCGACAGGGAATGAACACTGAAGCTTTCTTT. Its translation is CASRGNRQGMNTEAFF. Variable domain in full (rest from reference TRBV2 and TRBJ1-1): EPEVTQTPSHQVTQMGQEVILRCVPISNHLYFYWYRQILGQKVEFLVSFYNNEISEKSEIFDDQFSVERPDGSNFTLKIRSTKLEDSAMYFCASRGNRQGMNTEAFFGQGTRLTVV.

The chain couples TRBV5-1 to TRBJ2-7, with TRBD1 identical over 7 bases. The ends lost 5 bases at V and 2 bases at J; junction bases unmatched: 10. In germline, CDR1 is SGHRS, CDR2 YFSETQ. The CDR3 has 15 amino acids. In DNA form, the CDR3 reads TGCGCCAGCAGTAACCCCGGACAGGCGACCTACGAGCAGTACTTC. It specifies CASSNPGQATYEQYF.

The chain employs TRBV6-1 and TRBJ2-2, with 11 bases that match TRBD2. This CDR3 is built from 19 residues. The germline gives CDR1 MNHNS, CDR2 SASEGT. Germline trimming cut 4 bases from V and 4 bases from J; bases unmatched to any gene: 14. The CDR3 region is CASSGPAKTGTSGTGELFF. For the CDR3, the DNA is TGTGCCAGCAGTGGACCGGCTAAAACCGGGACTAGCGGCACCGGGGAGCTGTTTTTT.

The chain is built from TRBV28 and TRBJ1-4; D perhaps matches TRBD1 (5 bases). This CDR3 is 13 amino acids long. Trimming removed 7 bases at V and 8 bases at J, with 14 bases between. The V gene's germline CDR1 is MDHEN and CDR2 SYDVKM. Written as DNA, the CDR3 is TGTGCCAGCATCGGGACTGTCCTCGAAAAACTGTTTTTT. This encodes CASIGTVLEKLFF.

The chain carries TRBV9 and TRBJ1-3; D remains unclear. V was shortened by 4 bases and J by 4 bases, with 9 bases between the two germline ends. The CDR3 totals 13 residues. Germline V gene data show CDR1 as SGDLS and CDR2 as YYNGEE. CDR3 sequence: CASSREPGNTIYF. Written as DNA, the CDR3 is TGTGCCAGCAGCAGAGAACCCGGAAACACCATATATTTT. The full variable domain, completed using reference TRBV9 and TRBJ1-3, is DSGVTQTPKHLITATGQRVTLRCSPRSGDLSVYWYQQSLDQGLQFLIQYYNGEERAKGNILERFSAQQFPDLHSELNLSSLELGDSALYFCASSREPGNTIYFGEGSWLTVV.

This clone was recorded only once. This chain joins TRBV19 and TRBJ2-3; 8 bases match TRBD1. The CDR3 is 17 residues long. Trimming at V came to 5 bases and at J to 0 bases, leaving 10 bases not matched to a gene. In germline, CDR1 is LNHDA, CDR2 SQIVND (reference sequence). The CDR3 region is CASSADRGAPSTDTQYF. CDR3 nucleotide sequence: TGTGCCAGTAGTGCAGACAGGGGAGCCCCTAGCACAGATACGCAGTATTTT. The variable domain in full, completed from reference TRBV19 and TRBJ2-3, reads DGGITQSPKYLFRKEGQNVTLSCEQNLNHDAMYWYRQDPGQGLRLIYYSQIVNDFQKGDIAEGYSVSREKKESFPLTVTSAQKNPTAFYLCASSADRGAPSTDTQYFGPGTRLTVL.

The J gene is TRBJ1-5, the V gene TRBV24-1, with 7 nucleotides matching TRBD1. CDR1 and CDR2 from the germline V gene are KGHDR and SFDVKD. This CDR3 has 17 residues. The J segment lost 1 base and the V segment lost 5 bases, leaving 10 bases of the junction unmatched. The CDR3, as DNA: TGTGCCACCAGTGGCCCATCCGGGACAGCCAGCAATCAGCCCCAGCATTTT. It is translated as CATSGPSGTASNQPQHF.

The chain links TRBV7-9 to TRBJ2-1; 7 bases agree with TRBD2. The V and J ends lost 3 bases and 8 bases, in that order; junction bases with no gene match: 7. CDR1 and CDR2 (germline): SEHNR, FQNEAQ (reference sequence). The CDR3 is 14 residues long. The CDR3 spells CASSLFERDHEQFF. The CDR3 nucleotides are TGTGCCAGCAGCTTGTTTGAGCGGGACCATGAGCAGTTCTTC.

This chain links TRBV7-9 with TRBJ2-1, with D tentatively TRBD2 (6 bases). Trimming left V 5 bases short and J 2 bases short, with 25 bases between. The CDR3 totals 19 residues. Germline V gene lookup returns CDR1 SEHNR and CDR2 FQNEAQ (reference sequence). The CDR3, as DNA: TGTGCCAGCAGCGGTGAAAAAGGGCGGGACCCCCTCGCCTACAATGAGCAGTTCTTC. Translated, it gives CASSGEKGRDPLAYNEQFF.

The CDR3 bases are TGTGCCAGCACGGGACATCCACAAGAGACCCAGTACTTC. Translated, it gives CASTGHPQETQYF. The chain combines TRBV2 with TRBJ2-5; the D gene is possibly TRBD1 (6 bases). The CDR3 spans 13 residues. Germline V gene lookup returns CDR1 SNHLY and CDR2 FYNNEI. V dropped 7 bases and J dropped 2 bases, with 11 bases sitting between them.

The CDR3 DNA reads as TGTGCCATCAGTGAGGGTGTACAGGCCGGCAATCAGCCCCAGCATTTT. This translates into CAISEGVQAGNQPQHF. V gene TRBV10-3 combines with J gene TRBJ1-5; TRBD1 is a possible D gene (5 bases). This CDR3 region has 16 residues. CDR1 ENHRY and CDR2 SYGVKD come from the germline V gene. The germline V and J ends were trimmed by 2 bases and 2 bases, with 13 bases remaining between them.

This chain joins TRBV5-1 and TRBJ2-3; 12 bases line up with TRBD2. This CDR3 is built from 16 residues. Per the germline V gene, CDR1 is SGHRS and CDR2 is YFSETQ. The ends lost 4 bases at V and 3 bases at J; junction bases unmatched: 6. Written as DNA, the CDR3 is TGCGCCAGCAGCCAGCTAGCGGGAGGGGGGACAGATACGCAGTATTTT. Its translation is CASSQLAGGGTDTQYF.

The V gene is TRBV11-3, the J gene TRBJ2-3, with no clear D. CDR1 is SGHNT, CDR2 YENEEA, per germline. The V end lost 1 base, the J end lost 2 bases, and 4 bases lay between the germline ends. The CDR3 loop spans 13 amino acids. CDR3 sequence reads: CASSLGATDTQYF. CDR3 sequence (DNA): TGTGCCAGCAGCTTAGGGGCCACAGATACGCAGTATTTT.

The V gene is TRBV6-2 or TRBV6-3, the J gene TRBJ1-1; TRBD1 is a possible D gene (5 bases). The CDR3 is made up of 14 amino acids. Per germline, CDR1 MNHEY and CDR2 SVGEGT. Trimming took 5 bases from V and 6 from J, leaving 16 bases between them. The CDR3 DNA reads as TGTGCCAGCAGTAGTGGACCAGGGAGGGCTGAAGCTTTCTTT. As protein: CASSSGPGRAEAFF.

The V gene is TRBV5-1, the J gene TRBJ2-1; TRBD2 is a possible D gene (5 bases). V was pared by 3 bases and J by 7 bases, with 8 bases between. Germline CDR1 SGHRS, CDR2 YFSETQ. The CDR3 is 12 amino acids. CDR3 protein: CASSSSGNEQFF. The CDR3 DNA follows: TGCGCCAGCAGCTCCAGCGGAAATGAGCAGTTCTTC.

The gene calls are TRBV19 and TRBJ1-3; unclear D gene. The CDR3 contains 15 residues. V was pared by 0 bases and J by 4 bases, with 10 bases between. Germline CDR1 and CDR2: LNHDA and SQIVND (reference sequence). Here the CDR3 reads CASSIDPNIGNTIYF. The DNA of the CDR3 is TGTGCCAGTAGTATAGATCCCAACATCGGAAACACCATATATTTT.